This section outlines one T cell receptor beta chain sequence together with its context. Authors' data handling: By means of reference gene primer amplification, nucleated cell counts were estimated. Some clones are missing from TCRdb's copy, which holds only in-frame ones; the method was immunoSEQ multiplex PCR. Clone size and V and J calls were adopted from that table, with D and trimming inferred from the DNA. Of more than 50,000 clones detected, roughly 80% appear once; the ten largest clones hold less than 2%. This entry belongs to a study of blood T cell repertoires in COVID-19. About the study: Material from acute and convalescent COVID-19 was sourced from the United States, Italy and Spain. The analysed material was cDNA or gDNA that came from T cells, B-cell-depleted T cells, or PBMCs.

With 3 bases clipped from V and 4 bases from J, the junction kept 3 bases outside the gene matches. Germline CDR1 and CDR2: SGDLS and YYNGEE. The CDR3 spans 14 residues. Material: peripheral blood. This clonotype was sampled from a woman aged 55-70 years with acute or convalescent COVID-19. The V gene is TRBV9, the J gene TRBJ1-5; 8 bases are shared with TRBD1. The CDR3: CASSATGGNQPQHF. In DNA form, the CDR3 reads TGTGCCAGCAGCGCAACAGGGGGGAATCAGCCCCAGCATTTT.